This T cell receptor (beta chain) was sequenced for a study of graft-versus-host responses after intestinal transplantation. Study context: Isolated intestinal, liver-intestinal, or multivisceral transplants had been given to the recipients. Tacrolimus and steroids were given for three to four years to all recipients after anti-thymocyte globulin induction.

As regards this clone: Its specificity is not known.

Profiled with immunoSEQ multiplex PCR; TCRdb holds only in-frame clones, not every one. The profile shows under 130,000 clones, 93% of them singletons. V was trimmed by 1 base and J by 3 bases, leaving 13 bases between them. This CDR3 has 16 amino acids. The germline V gene encodes CDR1 MNHNS and CDR2 SASEGT. General study points: Declining HvG levels early post-transplant were linked to peak circulating GvH clone levels. GvH clones were identified in recipient marrow, with some first appearing in ileum or blood.

The receptor comes from a human donor who received an intestinal transplant. Sequences were derived from unstimulated CD8+ T cells sorted from spleen or lymph node cells, sampled before intestinal transplant. The chain couples TRBV6-1 to TRBJ1-3, with D unresolved. The CDR3 reads CASSEVGRGIGNTIYF. The CDR3 coding sequence is TGTGCCAGCAGTGAAGTGGGCCGGGGTATTGGAAACACCATATATTTT.